This T cell receptor beta chain was identified during a study of post-analysis software for immune sequencing data. Looking at the study overall: Relapsing-remitting, secondary progressive and progressive-relapsing forms of multiple sclerosis all featured among disease courses. Findings and caveats of the study: Normalized Chao1 diversity was significantly reduced in patients versus controls. When patients were compared with controls, about 5 TRBV segments were more frequent, TRBV5-6, TRBV5-1 and TRBV20-1 among them.

In regard to this clonotype: Antigen unknown.

Unique molecular identifiers tagged the TCR beta cDNA libraries. Out of about 1 to 11 million T cells, about 460,000 cDNA molecules were generated. TCRdb re-derived calls from the PCR reads in MiXCR, one entry per CDR3 protein. The sample has approximately 730,000 distinct CDR3 sequences, 35% to 55% seen once. The V end was cut by 4 bases, the J end by 5 bases, with 17 bases between. The CDR3 extends over 15 amino acids. Per germline, CDR1 MDHEN and CDR2 SYDVKM. The V call is TRBV28, the J call TRBJ2-5; D not certain. The specimen was blood. The TCR sequence derives from a girl aged 10-17 years with multiple sclerosis. The CDR3 DNA sequence: TGTGCCAGCAGTTCCATCTCCTGGGCGCGTGAGACCCAGTACTTC. Translated: CASSSISWARETQYF.